Sequencing of this T cell receptor (beta chain) was carried out in a study of beta chain features in type 1 diabetes. Whole-study results and caveats: There were fewer insertions and more deletions at the VDJ junctions of type 1 diabetes patients. A moderate, significant TCRB CDR3 shortening appeared in type 1 diabetes across four CD4+ subsets.

V lost 6 bases and J lost 1, with 10 bases in between. Germline assignment: CDR1 MDHEN and CDR2 SYDVKM. The CDR3 sequence is 14 residues long. Turning to this clone: Its antigen is unidentified.

All of the isolated RNA was reverse transcribed, so expressed TCRB transcripts were sequenced. Sequencing was performed with immunoSEQ multiplex PCR; in TCRdb, only in-frame clones are kept and a portion is missing. Of around 130,000 clones listed, roughly 15% are singletons. The chain links TRBV28 to TRBJ2-4; TRBD1 might be the D (6 bases). This sequence was found in a man aged 25 to 45 with type 1 diabetes. Sequenced input: central memory CD4+ T cells from blood. The CDR3 DNA reads TGTGCCAGCAGCGGAGACAGGGCCAAAAACATTCAGTACTTC. Protein sequence: CASSGDRAKNIQYF. Supplemented by reference TRBV28 and TRBJ2-4, the full variable domain reads DVKVTQSSRYLVKRTGEKVFLECVQDMDHENMFWYRQDPGLGLRLIYFSYDVKMKEKGDIPEGYSVSREKKERFSLILESASTNQTSMYLCASSGDRAKNIQYFGAGTRLSVL.